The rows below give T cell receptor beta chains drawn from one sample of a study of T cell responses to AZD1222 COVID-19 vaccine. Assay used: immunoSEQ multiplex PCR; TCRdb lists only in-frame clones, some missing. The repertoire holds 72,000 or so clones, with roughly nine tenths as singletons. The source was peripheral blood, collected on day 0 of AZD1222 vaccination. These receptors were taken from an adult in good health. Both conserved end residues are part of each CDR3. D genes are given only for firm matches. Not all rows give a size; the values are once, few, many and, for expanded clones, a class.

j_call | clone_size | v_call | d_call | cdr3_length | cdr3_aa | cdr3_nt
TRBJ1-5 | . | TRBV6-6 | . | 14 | CASSTTGKSQPQHF | TGTGCCAGCAGTACCACAGGGAAGTCTCAGCCCCAGCATTTT
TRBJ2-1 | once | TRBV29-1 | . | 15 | CSVVLDGSFYNEQFF | TGCAGCGTTGTCCTAGACGGGAGCTTCTACAATGAGCAGTTCTTC
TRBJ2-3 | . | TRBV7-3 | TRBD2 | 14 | CASSPSGGQDTQYF | TGTGCCAGCAGCCCTAGCGGGGGGCAAGATACGCAGTATTTT
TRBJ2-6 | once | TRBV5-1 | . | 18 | CASSPTVLTVSGANVLTF | TGCGCCAGCAGCCCGACAGTCCTCACCGTCTCTGGGGCCAACGTCCTGACTTTC
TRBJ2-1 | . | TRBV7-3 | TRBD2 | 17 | CASSPRLAGGNRDEQFF | TGTGCCAGCAGCCCCCGACTAGCGGGAGGGAATAGAGATGAGCAGTTCTTC
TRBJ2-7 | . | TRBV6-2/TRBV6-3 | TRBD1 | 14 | CASSYRQGAYEQYF | TGTGCCAGCAGTTACCGACAGGGCGCCTACGAGCAGTACTTC
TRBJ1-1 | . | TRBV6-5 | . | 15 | CASSFVGRGNTEAFF | TGTGCCAGCAGCTTCGTCGGACGGGGGAACACTGAAGCTTTCTTT
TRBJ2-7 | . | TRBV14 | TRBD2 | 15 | CASSTLAGVVYEQYF | TGTGCCAGCAGCACACTAGCGGGGGTGGTGTACGAGCAGTACTTC
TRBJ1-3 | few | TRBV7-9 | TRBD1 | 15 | CAMGQGAYSGNTIYF | TGTGCCATGGGACAGGGGGCTTACTCTGGAAACACCATATATTTT
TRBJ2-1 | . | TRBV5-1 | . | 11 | CASRSQLEQFF | TGCGCCAGCAGATCTCAGTTGGAGCAGTTCTTC
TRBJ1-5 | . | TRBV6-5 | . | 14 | CASSRDPGYQPQHF | TGTGCCAGCAGTAGGGACCCAGGGTATCAGCCCCAGCATTTT
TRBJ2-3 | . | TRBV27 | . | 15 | CASSPRVRGTDTQYF | TGTGCCAGCAGTCCGAGGGTGCGGGGCACAGATACGCAGTATTTT
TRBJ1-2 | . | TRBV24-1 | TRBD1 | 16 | CATSEPTTDRGQGYTF | TGTGCCACCAGTGAACCAACCACTGACAGGGGGCAGGGCTACACCTTC
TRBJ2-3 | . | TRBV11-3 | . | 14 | CASSLNQGGATQYF | TGTGCCAGCAGCTTGAACCAGGGGGGGGCTACGCAGTATTTT
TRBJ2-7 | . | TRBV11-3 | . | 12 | CASSRRDHEQYF | TGTGCCAGCAGCCGCAGGGACCACGAGCAGTACTTC
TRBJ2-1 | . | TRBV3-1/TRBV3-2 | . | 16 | CASSQSRGGGFTEQFF | TGTGCCAGCAGCCAATCCAGAGGGGGGGGCTTCACCGAGCAGTTCTTC
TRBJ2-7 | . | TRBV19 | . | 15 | CASSRSRDGPYEQYF | TGTGCCAGTAGTCGAAGCCGGGACGGGCCCTACGAGCAGTACTTC
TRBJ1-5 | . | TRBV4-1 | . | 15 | CASSQAITGNQPQHF | TGCGCCAGCAGCCAAGCTATCACAGGCAATCAGCCCCAGCATTTT
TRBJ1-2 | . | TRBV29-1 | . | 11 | CSVEDPGGYTF | TGCAGCGTTGAAGATCCCGGGGGCTACACCTTC
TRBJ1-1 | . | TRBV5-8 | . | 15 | CASSLVTEKNTEAFF | TGTGCCAGCAGCTTGGTAACGGAAAAAAACACTGAAGCTTTCTTT
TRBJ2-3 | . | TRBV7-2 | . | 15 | CASTFGSGYTDTQYF | TGTGCCAGCACCTTTGGGAGCGGATACACAGATACGCAGTATTTT
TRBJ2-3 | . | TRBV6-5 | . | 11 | CASHKSETQYF | TGTGCCAGCCACAAGTCGGAGACGCAGTATTTT
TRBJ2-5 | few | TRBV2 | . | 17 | CASSEVKRVPVQETQYF | TGTGCCAGCAGTGAAGTTAAAAGGGTACCTGTTCAAGAGACCCAGTACTTC